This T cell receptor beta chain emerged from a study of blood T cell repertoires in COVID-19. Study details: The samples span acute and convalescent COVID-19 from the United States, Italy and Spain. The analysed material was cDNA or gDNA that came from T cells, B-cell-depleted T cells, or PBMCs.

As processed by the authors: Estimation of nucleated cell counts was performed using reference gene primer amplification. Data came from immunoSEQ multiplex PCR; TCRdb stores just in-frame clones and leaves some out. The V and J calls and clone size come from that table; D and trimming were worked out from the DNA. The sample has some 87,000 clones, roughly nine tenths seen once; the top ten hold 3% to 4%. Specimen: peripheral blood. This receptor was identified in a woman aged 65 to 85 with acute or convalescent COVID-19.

The CDR3 nucleotides are TGTGCCAGCAGCTTAATGCTAAGCTCTGGAAACACCATATATTTT. This sequence encodes CASSLMLSSGNTIYF. V is TRBV11-2 and J is TRBJ1-3; no definite D call. Germline assignment: CDR1 SGHAT and CDR2 FQNNGV. Trimming left V 2 bases short and J 0 bases short, with 8 bases between. This CDR3 is 15 amino acids long.